The sequence of this T cell receptor beta chain was determined in a study of OX40 agonist ivuxolimab in advanced cancers. Findings and caveats of the study: Both CD4+ and CD8+ T cell populations in blood had undergone clonal expansion by week 6 at 0.1 to 3.0 mg/kg.

The germline CDR1 and CDR2 sequences are SGHAT and FQDESV (reference sequence). The germline V and J ends were trimmed by 3 bases and 4 bases, with 15 bases remaining between them. The CDR3 has 15 amino acids. Profiled with immunoSEQ multiplex PCR; TCRdb holds only in-frame clones, not every one. The data hold about 33,000 clones, with about three quarters observed a single time. In the case of this clone: The target antigen is unknown.

The origin of this receptor is an adult with an advanced solid tumor such as melanoma, head and neck, liver or kidney cancer. The sequences come from CD4+ or CD8+ T cells sorted from blood, collected in a trial of the OX40 agonist ivuxolimab. The chain links TRBV11-1 to TRBJ1-1; D gene ambiguous. CDR3 coding DNA: TGTGCCAGCAGCTTGAACCCAAGGAGAAGCACTGAAGCTTTCTTT. It codes for CASSLNPRRSTEAFF.